These T cell receptor beta chains were read from a single sample in a study of beta chain features in type 1 diabetes. Assay: immunoSEQ multiplex PCR; the TCRdb copy retains only in-frame clones and omits some. Here the sample spans hundreds of thousands of clones, about 16% being singletons. The sequenced material came from naive CD4+ T cells from blood. Receptors originate from a man between 18 and 35 years old in good health. The CDR3 runs from the conserved cysteine through the conserved F or W. Fields, in order: D gene, J gene, clone size, V gene, CDR3 protein, CDR3 DNA. The D gene is left open where the match is weak. For some rows the clone size is stated as once, few or many, or as a class when expanded; others skip it.

D: -; J: TRBJ2-7; size: -; V: TRBV6-5; CDR3: CASRPSGRRYEQYF; DNA: TGTGCCAGCAGACCCTCGGGACGGCGCTACGAGCAGTACTTC
D: -; J: TRBJ1-2; size: -; V: TRBV9; CDR3: CASSVDKGPGGYTF; DNA: TGTGCCAGCAGCGTAGACAAGGGCCCGGGTGGCTACACCTTC
D: -; J: TRBJ1-2; size: few; V: TRBV9; CDR3: CASSVWGYGYTF; DNA: TGTGCCAGCAGCGTATGGGGGTATGGCTACACCTTC
D: -; J: TRBJ2-7; size: -; V: TRBV4-3; CDR3: CASSLMTHSYEQYF; DNA: TGCGCCAGCAGCCTAATGACACACTCCTACGAGCAGTACTTC
D: TRBD1; J: TRBJ1-2; size: few; V: TRBV5-1; CDR3: CASSEQGTRVYGYTF; DNA: TGCGCCAGCAGCGAACAGGGGACTCGGGTCTATGGCTACACCTTC
D: TRBD1; J: TRBJ1-2; size: few; V: TRBV6-6; CDR3: CASSSSGTGGREGYTF; DNA: TGTGCCAGCAGTTCCTCCGGGACAGGGGGACGAGAGGGCTACACCTTC
D: -; J: TRBJ2-3; size: -; V: TRBV6-1; CDR3: CASTNRVITDTQYF; DNA: TGTGCCAGCACCAACAGGGTCATCACAGATACGCAGTATTTT
D: -; J: TRBJ2-3; size: few; V: TRBV7-2; CDR3: CASSLVYRGLARDTQYF; DNA: TGTGCCAGCAGCTTAGTATATAGGGGACTGGCGAGAGATACGCAGTATTTT
D: -; J: TRBJ2-1; size: -; V: TRBV5-4; CDR3: CASSLASGFNEQFF; DNA: TGTGCCAGCAGCTTGGCCTCAGGGTTTAATGAGCAGTTCTTC
D: -; J: TRBJ2-7; size: -; V: TRBV7-2; CDR3: CASTDRPYEQYF; DNA: TGTGCCAGCACCGACAGGCCCTACGAGCAGTACTTC
D: -; J: TRBJ1-6; size: -; V: TRBV27; CDR3: CASSSPLKWNSPLHF; DNA: TGTGCCAGCAGTTCCCCACTCAAATGGAATTCACCCCTCCACTTT
D: -; J: TRBJ1-2; size: -; V: TRBV7-8; CDR3: CASSLVRPGTQGYGYTF; DNA: TGTGCCAGCAGCTTAGTAAGGCCCGGGACCCAGGGCTATGGCTACACCTTC
D: -; J: TRBJ1-1; size: few; V: TRBV11-3; CDR3: CASSTDGGTEAFF; DNA: TGTGCCAGCAGCACCGACGGGGGCACTGAAGCTTTCTTT
D: TRBD2; J: TRBJ2-3; size: -; V: TRBV5-1; CDR3: CASSLLAGITDTQYF; DNA: TGCGCCAGCAGCTTACTAGCGGGGATCACAGATACGCAGTATTTT
D: -; J: TRBJ1-4; size: -; V: TRBV19; CDR3: CASSAYRTTNEKLFF; DNA: TGTGCCAGTAGTGCGTACAGGACTACTAATGAAAAACTGTTTTTT
D: -; J: TRBJ2-7; size: -; V: TRBV6-1; CDR3: CASSGDRYPTYEQYF; DNA: TGTGCCAGCAGTGGTGACAGGTATCCAACCTACGAGCAGTACTTC
D: -; J: TRBJ2-5; size: -; V: TRBV7-2; CDR3: CASSFVQGGETQYF; DNA: TGTGCCAGCAGCTTCGTCCAGGGCGGAGAGACCCAGTACTTC
D: -; J: TRBJ1-1; size: few; V: TRBV15; CDR3: CATSRGLQGTEAFF; DNA: TGTGCCACCAGCAGAGGCTTGCAGGGAACTGAAGCTTTCTTT
D: TRBD1; J: TRBJ2-7; size: -; V: TRBV29-1; CDR3: CSGEGQGAGEQYF; DNA: TGCAGCGGTGAGGGACAGGGGGCGGGCGAGCAGTACTTC
D: -; J: TRBJ2-7; size: -; V: TRBV7-2; CDR3: CASSLVEGTYEQYF; DNA: TGTGCCAGCAGCTTAGTGGAGGGAACCTACGAGCAGTACTTC
D: -; J: TRBJ2-4; size: -; V: TRBV4-1; CDR3: CASSTVPGLAKNIQYF; DNA: TGCGCCAGCAGCACTGTCCCGGGTCTAGCCAAAAACATTCAGTACTTC
D: -; J: TRBJ2-5; size: -; V: TRBV27; CDR3: CASSFTRVETQYF; DNA: TGTGCCAGCAGTTTTACAAGGGTGGAGACCCAGTACTTC
D: TRBD2; J: TRBJ2-1; size: -; V: TRBV19; CDR3: CASSRRERGYEQFF; DNA: TGTGCCAGTAGTAGGCGGGAGAGGGGCTATGAGCAGTTCTTC
D: -; J: TRBJ2-2; size: -; V: TRBV10-3; CDR3: CAISGRDSYTGELFF; DNA: TGTGCCATCAGCGGCCGGGACTCCTACACCGGGGAGCTGTTTTTT
D: -; J: TRBJ1-5; size: -; V: TRBV2; CDR3: CASSGTPSNQPQHF; DNA: TGTGCCAGCAGTGGGACCCCCAGCAATCAGCCCCAGCATTTT
D: -; J: TRBJ2-3; size: -; V: TRBV4-1; CDR3: CASSQAGVTQYF; DNA: TGCGCCAGCAGCCAGGCAGGGGTTACGCAGTATTTT
D: TRBD1; J: TRBJ2-4; size: -; V: TRBV4-3; CDR3: CASSQVEDRETQYF; DNA: TGCGCCAGCAGCCAAGTTGAAGACAGGGAAACTCAGTACTTC
D: TRBD1; J: TRBJ1-3; size: -; V: TRBV5-4; CDR3: CASSPGTGGTGNTIYF; DNA: TGTGCCAGCAGCCCAGGGACAGGGGGAACTGGAAACACCATATATTTT
D: -; J: TRBJ2-7; size: -; V: TRBV4-2; CDR3: CASSQPRGEQYF; DNA: TGTGCCAGCAGCCAACCGAGGGGCGAGCAGTACTTC
D: -; J: TRBJ2-7; size: -; V: TRBV11-1; CDR3: CASSLEPASYEQYF; DNA: TGTGCCAGCAGCTTAGAGCCCGCCTCCTACGAGCAGTACTTC
D: TRBD1; J: TRBJ2-7; size: few; V: TRBV7-2; CDR3: CASSFGTGLEQYF; DNA: TGTGCCAGCAGCTTTGGGACAGGGCTCGAGCAGTACTTC
D: -; J: TRBJ1-2; size: -; V: TRBV6-1; CDR3: CASSKEQGYTF; DNA: TGTGCCAGCAGCAAGGAACAAGGATACACCTTC
D: TRBD1; J: TRBJ2-1; size: few; V: TRBV4-3; CDR3: CASSQETGNYNEQFF; DNA: TGCGCCAGCAGCCAAGAGACAGGGAATTACAATGAGCAGTTCTTC
D: -; J: TRBJ2-5; size: -; V: TRBV7-9; CDR3: CASSFGQLQETQYF; DNA: TGTGCCAGCAGCTTCGGGCAGCTACAAGAGACCCAGTACTTC
D: -; J: TRBJ2-7; size: many; V: TRBV10-3; CDR3: CAGGSPYEQYF; DNA: TGTGCCGGGGGCAGTCCCTACGAGCAGTACTTC
D: -; J: TRBJ1-5; size: few; V: TRBV4-1; CDR3: CASSQVQGKGDQPQHF; DNA: TGCGCCAGCAGCCAAGTTCAGGGAAAAGGTGATCAGCCCCAGCATTTT
D: TRBD2; J: TRBJ2-7; size: -; V: TRBV6-6; CDR3: CASRLAGVQQYF; DNA: TGTGCCAGCAGGCTAGCGGGGGTTCAACAGTACTTC
D: -; J: TRBJ2-7; size: -; V: TRBV7-9; CDR3: CASSLGGSRDEQYF; DNA: TGTGCCAGCAGCTTAGGCGGCAGCAGGGACGAGCAGTACTTC
D: TRBD2; J: TRBJ2-2; size: -; V: TRBV7-9; CDR3: CASSLGLAGRTGELFF; DNA: TGTGCCAGCAGCTTGGGACTAGCGGGCAGGACCGGGGAGCTGTTTTTT
D: -; J: TRBJ2-5; size: few; V: TRBV4-2; CDR3: CASSTGQGETQYF; DNA: TGTGCCAGCAGCACGGGACAAGGGGAGACCCAGTACTTC
D: -; J: TRBJ2-7; size: -; V: TRBV29-1; CDR3: CSVEVGGYEQYF; DNA: TGCAGCGTTGAAGTTGGCGGATACGAGCAGTACTTC
D: -; J: TRBJ2-4; size: -; V: TRBV6-6; CDR3: CASSPYRDVNIQYF; DNA: TGTGCCAGCAGTCCATACCGGGACGTAAACATTCAGTACTTC
D: TRBD2; J: TRBJ2-3; size: -; V: TRBV7-2; CDR3: CASSTGLPYTDTQYF; DNA: TGTGCCAGCAGCACGGGACTACCCTATACAGATACGCAGTATTTT
D: -; J: TRBJ1-2; size: once; V: TRBV28; CDR3: CASSLRYGYTF; DNA: TGTGCCAGCAGCCTTAGATATGGCTACACCTTC
D: -; J: TRBJ2-3; size: few; V: TRBV12-5; CDR3: CASGLVRDATDTQYF; DNA: TGTGCTAGTGGTTTGGTTCGGGACGCCACAGATACGCAGTATTTT
D: TRBD1; J: TRBJ2-3; size: -; V: TRBV7-3; CDR3: CASSQVPGQGLGTDTQYF; DNA: TGTGCCAGCAGCCAAGTCCCGGGACAGGGTTTGGGCACAGATACGCAGTATTTT
D: TRBD2; J: TRBJ2-1; size: -; V: TRBV7-2; CDR3: CASSLQREYEQFF; DNA: TGTGCCAGCAGCTTGCAGCGGGAGTACGAGCAGTTCTTC
D: -; J: TRBJ2-7; size: few; V: TRBV18; CDR3: CASSPMTGRAYEQYF; DNA: TGTGCCAGCTCACCGATGACAGGCAGGGCCTACGAGCAGTACTTC
D: -; J: TRBJ2-1; size: few; V: TRBV7-2; CDR3: CASSPRRFSDEQFF; DNA: TGTGCCAGCAGCCCCAGGAGGTTTTCGGATGAGCAGTTCTTC